The 19 T cell receptor beta chains given below trace back to one sample, sequenced in a study of blood T cell repertoires in COVID-19. Only in-frame clones appear in the TCRdb table, and some are missing; sequencing was by immunoSEQ multiplex PCR. The sample holds more than 65,000 clones, approximately 88% seen once. The specimen was peripheral blood. Every receptor here comes from a woman between 45 and 65 years old with acute or convalescent COVID-19.

This chain uses TRBV3-1 (or the pseudogene TRBV3-2) with TRBJ1-6, with D unresolved. Trimming removed 5 bases from V and 10 bases from J, with 12 bases in between. Looked up from germline, CDR1 is LGHDT and CDR2 is YNNKEL (reference sequence). This CDR3 comprises 13 residues. The DNA for the CDR3 is TGTGCCAGCAGCTATCGCGGAAGCTCACCCCTCCACTTT. This gives the protein CASSYRGSSPLHF.

This chain joins TRBV6-5 and TRBJ2-1; TRBD1 might be the D (5 bases). Trimming stripped 1 base from V and 8 bases from J, with 9 bases between. Germline CDR1 MNHEY, CDR2 SVGAGI. CDR3 size: 13 residues. CDR3 residues: CASSYYVGDEQFF. In DNA, the CDR3 is TGTGCCAGCAGTTACTACGTAGGGGATGAGCAGTTCTTC.

The rearrangement joins TRBV20-1 to TRBJ2-7, with 7 bases lining up with TRBD2. The CDR3 spans 14 residues. The J segment lost 0 bases and the V segment lost 3 bases, leaving 5 bases of the junction unmatched. Germline CDR1 DFQATT, CDR2 SNEGSKA (reference sequence). The CDR3 DNA follows: TGCAGTGCTAGTGCTAGCGGCTACTCCTACGAGCAGTACTTC. It codes for CSASASGYSYEQYF.

The chain links TRBV14 to TRBJ1-2; 8 bases map to TRBD1. V lost 5 bases to trimming and J lost 8 bases; unmatched junction nucleotides: 16. The CDR3 is made up of 16 amino acids. Germline CDR1 is SGHDN and CDR2 is FVKESK. CDR3 nucleotide sequence: TGTGCCAGCAGCAGACTTACGCCCGGGTCAGGGGGCGGCTACACCTTC. This codes for CASSRLTPGSGGGYTF.

V is TRBV7-9 and J is TRBJ2-4; TRBD2 aligns across 8 bases. From germline, CDR1 is SEHNR and CDR2 FQNEAQ (reference sequence). This CDR3 is 19 amino acids long. After removal of 3 bases from V and 1 base from J, the junction contained 14 bases not matched to a gene. The CDR3 DNA sequence: TGTGCCAGCAGCTTCGTTCTAGCGGGTCAATATCGCGCCAAAAACATTCAGTACTTC. It specifies CASSFVLAGQYRAKNIQYF.

The rearrangement joins TRBV7-2 to TRBJ2-7, with 10 nucleotides matching TRBD1. The CDR3 totals 14 residues. Trimming removed 5 bases from V and 7 bases from J; junction bases left unmatched: 8. Germline V CDR1 and CDR2: SGHTA, FQGNSA. The CDR3 here is CASSNRQGAREQYF. Written as DNA, the CDR3 is TGTGCCAGCAGCAATCGACAGGGGGCGCGGGAGCAGTACTTC.

The chain combines TRBV13 with TRBJ1-4; maybe TRBD1 (5 bases). Germline lookup yields CDR1 PRHDT and CDR2 FYEKMQ (reference sequence). The CDR3 consists of 14 residues. With 5 bases removed from V and 8 bases from J, the gap between germline ends came to 15 bases. CDR3 residues: CASSPDSSNEKLFF. The CDR3 DNA sequence: TGTGCCAGCAGCCCCGACAGTTCCAACGAAAAACTGTTTTTT.

The rearrangement links TRBV5-8 to TRBJ1-2, with D possibly TRBD1 on 5 matching bases. Germline V gene sequence: CDR1 SGHTS, CDR2 YDEGEE. Trimming stripped 5 bases from V and 6 bases from J, with 17 bases between. The CDR3 runs to 14 residues. CDR3 loop: CASRLGGKKDGYTF. CDR3 DNA: TGTGCCAGCAGACTGGGGGGGAAAAAGGATGGCTACACCTTC.

J is TRBJ1-4 and V is TRBV4-3; D call uncertain. This CDR3 contains 17 residues. Germline CDR1 LGHNA, CDR2 YSLEER. The germline V and J ends were trimmed by 0 bases and 7 bases, with 18 bases remaining between them. The CDR3 DNA reads as TGCGCCAGCAGCCAAGACGCTCTTGGGAGCGCGCGTGAAAAACTGTTTTTT. This encodes CASSQDALGSAREKLFF.

This clone came up a few times. The chain is built from TRBV7-3 and TRBJ2-3; D may be TRBD2 (6 bases). V dropped 5 bases and J dropped 6 bases, with 9 bases sitting between them. The CDR3 consists of 12 residues. Germline V lookup: CDR1 SGHTA, CDR2 FQGTGA. CDR3 in amino acids: CASSQGLDTQYF. The CDR3 DNA sequence: TGTGCCAGCAGCCAGGGACTTGATACGCAGTATTTT. Supplemented by reference TRBV7-3 and TRBJ2-3, the full variable domain reads GAGVSQTPSNKVTEKGKYVELRCDPISGHTALYWYRQSLGQGPEFLIYFQGTGAADDSGLPNDRFFAVRPEGSVSTLKIQRTERGDSAVYLCASSQGLDTQYFGPGTRLTVL.

The chain carries TRBV7-2 and TRBJ1-4; D ambiguous. Germline CDR1 SGHTA, CDR2 FQGNSA. The CDR3 has 15 residues. V was pared by 6 bases and J by 0 bases, with 11 bases between. The CDR3 region has the DNA TGTGCCAGCAGACCCTACAGTACAACTAATGAAAAACTGTTTTTT. It yields the protein CASRPYSTTNEKLFF.

The rearrangement joins TRBV5-5 to TRBJ1-2; D not certain. V dropped 5 bases and J dropped 0 bases, with 11 bases sitting between them. CDR3 length: 14 residues. Germline CDR1 and CDR2: SGHKS and YYEKEE (reference sequence). The CDR3 reads CASSNERANYGYTF. CDR3 nucleotides: TGTGCCAGCAGTAATGAGAGGGCTAACTATGGCTACACCTTC.

This chain links TRBV28 with TRBJ2-5; 8 bases are a match to TRBD1. The CDR3 contains 15 residues. Trimming at V came to 2 bases and at J to 4 bases, leaving 6 bases not matched to a gene. The germline gives CDR1 MDHEN, CDR2 SYDVKM. The CDR3 bases are TGTGCCAGCAGTTTAATCGGACAGGGAGGAGAGACCCAGTACTTC. It yields the protein CASSLIGQGGETQYF.

The CDR3 spells CASSSRGGYGYTF. As DNA, the CDR3 is TGTGCCAGCAGTTCCCGAGGGGGCTATGGCTACACCTTC. V and J are TRBV6-5 and TRBJ1-2, with D possibly matching TRBD1 (6 bases). Trimming cost V 4 bases and J 4 bases, with 10 bases left between them. The CDR3 consists of 13 residues. CDR1 and CDR2 from the germline V gene are MNHEY and SVGAGI.

The chain combines TRBV19 with TRBJ2-2, with 14 positions matching TRBD2. Germline loops: CDR1 LNHDA, CDR2 SQIVND (reference sequence). CDR3 size: 19 residues. The J segment lost 5 bases and the V segment lost 8 bases, leaving 16 bases of the junction unmatched. Here the CDR3 reads CASLKPRLAGGKGTGELFF. The CDR3 nucleotides are TGTGCCAGTCTAAAACCCCGACTAGCGGGAGGGAAGGGGACCGGGGAGCTGTTTTTT.

The chain couples TRBV7-6 to TRBJ1-6; 7 bases align to TRBD1. Germline CDR1 SGHVS, CDR2 FNYEAQ. CDR3 length: 15 amino acids. Trimming removed 1 base from V and 8 bases from J; junction bases left unmatched: 5. DNA for the CDR3: TGTGCCAGCAGCTTAGTAACAGGGGTCGATTCACCCCTCCACTTT. Residues: CASSLVTGVDSPLHF.

The chain recombines TRBV7-2 with TRBJ1-2; weak D call: TRBD1 (6 bases). This CDR3 contains 16 residues. Deletions cut 1 base from V and 4 bases from J, with 16 bases between. Germline V lookup: CDR1 SGHTA, CDR2 FQGNSA. The CDR3 here is CASSLDSQGKSYGYTF. In DNA form, the CDR3 reads TGTGCCAGCAGCTTAGATTCGCAGGGGAAATCCTATGGCTACACCTTC. Using reference TRBV7-2 and TRBJ1-2 for the parts outside the CDR3, the full variable domain is GAGVSQSPSNKVTEKGKDVELRCDPISGHTALYWYRQSLGQGLEFLIYFQGNSAPDKSGLPSDRFSAERTGGSVSTLTIQRTQQEDSAVYLCASSLDSQGKSYGYTFGSGTRLTVV.

The V call is TRBV3-1 (or the pseudogene TRBV3-2), the J call TRBJ2-5; D ambiguous. CDR1 and CDR2 from the germline V gene are LGHDT and YNNKEL (reference sequence). Trimming removed 1 base at V and 12 bases at J, with 6 bases between. The CDR3 totals 10 residues. The CDR3 nucleotides are TGTGCCAGCAGCCAAGGAGCTAAGTACTTC. It specifies CASSQGAKYF.

The chain recombines TRBV18 with TRBJ1-6; TRBD1 aligns across 9 bases. CDR3 size: 15 residues. Trimming removed 3 bases from V and 5 bases from J; junction bases left unmatched: 2. Looked up from germline, CDR1 is KGHSH and CDR2 is LQKENI. The CDR3 is CASSPGQGNNSPLHF. CDR3 nucleotides: TGTGCCAGCTCACCCGGACAGGGGAATAATTCACCCCTCCACTTT.